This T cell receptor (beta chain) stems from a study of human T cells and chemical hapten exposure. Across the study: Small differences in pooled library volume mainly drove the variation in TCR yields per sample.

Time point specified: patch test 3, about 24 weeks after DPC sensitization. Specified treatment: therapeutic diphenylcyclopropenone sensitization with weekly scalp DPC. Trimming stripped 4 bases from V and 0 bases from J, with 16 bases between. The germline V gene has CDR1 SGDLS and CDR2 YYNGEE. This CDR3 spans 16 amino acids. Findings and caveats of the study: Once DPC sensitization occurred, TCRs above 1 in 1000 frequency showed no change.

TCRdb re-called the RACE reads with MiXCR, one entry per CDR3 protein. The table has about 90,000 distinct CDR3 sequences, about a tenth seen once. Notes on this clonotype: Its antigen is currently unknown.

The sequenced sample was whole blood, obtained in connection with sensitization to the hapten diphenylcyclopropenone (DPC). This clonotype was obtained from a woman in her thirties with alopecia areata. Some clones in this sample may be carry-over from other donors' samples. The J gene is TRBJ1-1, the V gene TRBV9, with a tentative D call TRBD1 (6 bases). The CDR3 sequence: CASSTKGVPMNTEAFF. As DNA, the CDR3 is TGTGCCAGCAGCACTAAGGGGGTCCCTATGAACACTGAAGCTTTCTTT.